This T cell receptor beta chain was obtained from a study of regulatory T cells in long-lasting Graves disease. The germline V gene encodes CDR1 SGHAT and CDR2 FQDESV (reference sequence). V was clipped by 1 base and J by 2 bases; unmatched bases: 2. The CDR3 is made up of 15 amino acids. CDR3 regions were amplified by Arm-PCR using iRepertoire HTBI primers to build TCR beta libraries. From the multiplex PCR reads, TCRdb called clonotypes with MiXCR, one entry per CDR3 protein. Altogether 350,000 to 450,000 distinct CDR3 sequences are present, 16% being singletons, with the ten largest covering 25% to 30%. Specified time point: newly diagnosed GD, antithyroid drugs for less than 3 months. Isolated PBMC RNA provided the starting material for the TCR library. This clonotype has at least ten counts. The sample was also linked to a second study, of T cells in Graves' hyperthyroidism and ophthalmopathy. From that report: Any patient presenting with uncontrolled infection, other autoimmune disease, pregnancy or lactation was left out.

This clonotype originated in a man aged 40-55 years with Graves disease. This sample comprised peripheral blood mononuclear cells (PBMCs), obtained at new diagnosis, from a patient treated with antithyroid drugs. The chain carries TRBV11-1 and TRBJ2-1, with 7 bases aligning to TRBD2. The CDR3, as DNA: TGTGCCAGCAGCTTAGTCCGGGGGGCCTACAATGAGCAGTTCTTC. Amino acid sequence: CASSLVRGAYNEQFF.